The clone carrying this T cell receptor (beta chain) was recorded at least ten times. What it binds is not known. Thyroid surgery was performed in patients who had received no treatment beforehand. The sample is drawn from a study of metastatic and nonmetastatic thyroid tumors. On the study more broadly: A comparison of repertoires was made across blood and tumor or nodule tissue from malignant and benign thyroid patients.

Findings and caveats of the study: Across blood and tumor, TCR beta diversity in malignant thyroid tumors was reportedly significantly higher than in benign nodules.

Original processing notes: For papillary thyroid cancer, a distant-metastasis classifier was constructed from CDR3 differences observed across clinicopathological groups. Via MiXCR, TCRdb re-called the PCR reads. The authors' filters were not applied to this entry. The repertoire holds 30,000 to 35,000 clones, with 15% as singletons. Sequencing was carried out using blood. The receptor was derived from a male donor with papillary thyroid cancer or a benign thyroid nodule (not recorded which). Some clones in this sample may be carry-over from other donors' samples.

The CDR3 region is CSARAGEESNQPQHF. The CDR3 nucleotides are TGCAGTGCTAGAGCGGGGGAGGAAAGCAATCAGCCCCAGCATTTT. The chain joins TRBV20-1 to TRBJ1-5; TRBD1 might be the D (5 bases). The germline CDR1 and CDR2 sequences are DFQATT and SNEGSKA (reference sequence). CDR3 length: 15 amino acids. Trimming left V 1 base short and J 1 base short, with 11 bases between.